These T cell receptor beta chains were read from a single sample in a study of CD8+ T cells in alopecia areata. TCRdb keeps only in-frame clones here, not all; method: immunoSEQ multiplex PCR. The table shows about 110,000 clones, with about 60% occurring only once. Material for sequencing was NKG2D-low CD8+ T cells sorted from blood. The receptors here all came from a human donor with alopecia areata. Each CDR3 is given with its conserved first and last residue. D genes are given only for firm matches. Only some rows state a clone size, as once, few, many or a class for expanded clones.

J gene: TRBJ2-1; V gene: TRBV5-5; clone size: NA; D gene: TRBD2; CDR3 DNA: TGTGCCAGCAGCTCGCGGACTAGCGGGAGTTTCTCCTACAATGAGCAGTTCTTC; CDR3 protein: CASSSRTSGSFSYNEQFF
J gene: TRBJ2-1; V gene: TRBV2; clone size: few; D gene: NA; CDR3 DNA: TGTGCCAGCAGTGTTGGAAATGAGCAGTTCTTC; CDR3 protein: CASSVGNEQFF
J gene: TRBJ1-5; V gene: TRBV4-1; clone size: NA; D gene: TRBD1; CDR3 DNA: TGCGCCAGCAGCCAAGTACTACAGGGGGCACATACTTATCAGCCCCAGCATTTT; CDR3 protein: CASSQVLQGAHTYQPQHF
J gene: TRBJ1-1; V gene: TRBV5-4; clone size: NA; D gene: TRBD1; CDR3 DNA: TGTGCCAGCAGCTCTTCGGACAGGGCCCACACTGAAGCTTTCTTT; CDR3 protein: CASSSSDRAHTEAFF
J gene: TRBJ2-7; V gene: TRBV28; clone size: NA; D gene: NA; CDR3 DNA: TGTGCCAGCAGTTTGCTAGCCGAAAGCCTGACCTACGAGCAGTACTTC; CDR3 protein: CASSLLAESLTYEQYF
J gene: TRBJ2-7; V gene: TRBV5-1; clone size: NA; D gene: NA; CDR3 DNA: TGCGCCAGCAGCTTGGAAGGGCCAAGCCGAGAGCAGTACTTC; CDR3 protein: CASSLEGPSREQYF
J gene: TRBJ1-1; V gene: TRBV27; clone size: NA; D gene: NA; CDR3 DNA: TGTGCCAGCAGTTTAACCCAAAACACTGAAGCTTTCTTT; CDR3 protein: CASSLTQNTEAFF
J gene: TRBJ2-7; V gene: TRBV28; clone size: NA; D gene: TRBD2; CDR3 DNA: TGTGCCAGCAGCGACCGACGGCTAGCGGCAACCTACGAGCAGTACTTC; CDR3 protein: CASSDRRLAATYEQYF
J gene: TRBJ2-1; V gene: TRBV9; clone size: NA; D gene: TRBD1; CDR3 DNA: TGTGCCAGCAGCGTATGGGGACAGGGGGTTAATGAGCAGTTCTTC; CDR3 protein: CASSVWGQGVNEQFF
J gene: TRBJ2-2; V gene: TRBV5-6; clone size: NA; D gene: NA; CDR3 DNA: TGTGCCAGCAGCCTTGGTACGGCAACCGGGGAGCTGTTTTTT; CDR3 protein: CASSLGTATGELFF
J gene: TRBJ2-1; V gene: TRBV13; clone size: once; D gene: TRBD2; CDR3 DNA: TGTGCCAGCAGCTCCCCCGGGGGGGCCTCCTACAATGAGCAGTTCTTC; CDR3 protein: CASSSPGGASYNEQFF
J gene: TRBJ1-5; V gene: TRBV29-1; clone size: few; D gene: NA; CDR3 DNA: TGCAGCGTCGCCGAGGCCGGGGGCTCGCCCCAGCATTTT; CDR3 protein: CSVAEAGGSPQHF
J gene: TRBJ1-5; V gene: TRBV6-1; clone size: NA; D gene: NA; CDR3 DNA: TGTGCCAGCGGTAATAATCAGCCCCAGCATTTT; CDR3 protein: CASGNNQPQHF
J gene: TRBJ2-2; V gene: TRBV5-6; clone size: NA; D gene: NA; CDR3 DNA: TGTGCCAGCAGCTTGATGACCGGGGAGCTGTTTTTT; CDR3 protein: CASSLMTGELFF
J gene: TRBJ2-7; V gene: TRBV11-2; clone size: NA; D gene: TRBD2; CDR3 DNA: TGTGCCAGCAGCGTAGGAGCGGGAGAGGGGTACGAGCAGTACTTC; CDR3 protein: CASSVGAGEGYEQYF
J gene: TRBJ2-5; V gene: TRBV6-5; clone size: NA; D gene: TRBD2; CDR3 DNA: TGTGCCAGCAGTTACTCCACGGGACTAGCGGAAGAGACCCAGTACTTC; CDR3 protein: CASSYSTGLAEETQYF
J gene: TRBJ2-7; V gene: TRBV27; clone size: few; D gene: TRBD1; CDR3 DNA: TGTGCCAGGGGAGACAGGGGGCGCTGGGAGCAGTACTTC; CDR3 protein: CARGDRGRWEQYF
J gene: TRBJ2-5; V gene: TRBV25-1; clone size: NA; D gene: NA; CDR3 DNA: TGTGCCAGCAGTGAATATGGGCCGAGGGGAAACGGGGAGACCCAGTACTTC; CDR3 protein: CASSEYGPRGNGETQYF
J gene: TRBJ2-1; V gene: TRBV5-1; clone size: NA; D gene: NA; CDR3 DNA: TGCGCCAGCAGCGAAGACTCCTACAGGGCTGACGATGAGCAGTTCTTC; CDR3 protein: CASSEDSYRADDEQFF
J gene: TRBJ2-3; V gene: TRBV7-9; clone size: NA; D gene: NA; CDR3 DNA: TGTGCCAGCAGCTTGACGGATGATACGCAGTATTTT; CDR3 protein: CASSLTDDTQYF
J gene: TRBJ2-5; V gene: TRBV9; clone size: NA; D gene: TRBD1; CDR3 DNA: TGTGCCAGCAGCGTACCGGGACAGCAAGAGACCCAGTACTTC; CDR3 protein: CASSVPGQQETQYF
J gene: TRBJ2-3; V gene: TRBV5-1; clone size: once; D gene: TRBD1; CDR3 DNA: TGCGCCAGCAGCTTCCGGGACAGTCGCACAGATACGCAGTATTTT; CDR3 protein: CASSFRDSRTDTQYF
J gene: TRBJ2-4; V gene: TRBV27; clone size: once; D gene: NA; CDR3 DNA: TGTGCCAGCAGTTTATACCACCCCGGAAACCTAGCCAAAAACATTCAGTACTTC; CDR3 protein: CASSLYHPGNLAKNIQYF
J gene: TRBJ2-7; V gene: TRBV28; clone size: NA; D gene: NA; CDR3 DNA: TGTGCCAGCACTCAGTATTCGTTCCCCCCGGGAGAGCAGTACTTC; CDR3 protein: CASTQYSFPPGEQYF
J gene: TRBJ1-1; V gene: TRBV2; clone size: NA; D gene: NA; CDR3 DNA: TGTGCCAAAGGAGGATTTAAGGCTTTCTTT; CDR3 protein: CAKGGFKAFF
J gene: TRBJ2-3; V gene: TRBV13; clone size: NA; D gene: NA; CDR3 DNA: TGTGCCGTGATAGCGACAGATACGCAGTATTTT; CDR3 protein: CAVIATDTQYF
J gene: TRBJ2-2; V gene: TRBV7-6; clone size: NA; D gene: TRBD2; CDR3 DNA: TGTGCCAGCAGCCCGGGACTAGCGGGAGGGGGCACCGGGGAGCTGTTTTTT; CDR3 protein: CASSPGLAGGGTGELFF
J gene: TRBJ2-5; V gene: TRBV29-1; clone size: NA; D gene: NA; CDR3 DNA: TGCAGCGTTGATTGGGGTAGAGGGGTCCAAGAGACCCAGTACTTC; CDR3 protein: CSVDWGRGVQETQYF
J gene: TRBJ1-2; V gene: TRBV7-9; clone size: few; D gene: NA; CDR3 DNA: TGTGCCAGCAACCCCCCACAGGAGAAATCCTATGGCTACACCTTC; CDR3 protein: CASNPPQEKSYGYTF
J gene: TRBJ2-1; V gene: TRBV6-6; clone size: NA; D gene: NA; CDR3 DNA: TGTGCCAGCAGTTACGCGGGTCACCCAAACCCCAATGAGCAGTTCTTC; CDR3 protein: CASSYAGHPNPNEQFF
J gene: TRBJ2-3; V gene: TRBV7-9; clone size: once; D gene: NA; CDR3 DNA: TGTGCCAGCAGCTCTCCCGGGGATACGCAGTATTTT; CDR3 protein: CASSSPGDTQYF
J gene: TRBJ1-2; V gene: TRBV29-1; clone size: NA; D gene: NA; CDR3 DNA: TGCAGCGTTGATGACAAGCCAGGTGACTATGGCTACACCTTC; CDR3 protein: CSVDDKPGDYGYTF
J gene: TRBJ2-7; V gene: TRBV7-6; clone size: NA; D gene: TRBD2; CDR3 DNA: TGTGCCAGCAGCTTACGACTAGCGGGAGGCCTGGACGAGCAGTACTTC; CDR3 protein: CASSLRLAGGLDEQYF
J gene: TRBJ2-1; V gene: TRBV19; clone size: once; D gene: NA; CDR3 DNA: TGTGCCAGTAGTATAGATCGGGGGAAACGTAACAATGAGCAGTTCTTC; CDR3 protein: CASSIDRGKRNNEQFF
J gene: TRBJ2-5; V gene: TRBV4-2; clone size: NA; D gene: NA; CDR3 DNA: TGTGCCAGCAGCCAAGGTTGGGACCAAGAGACCCAGTACTTC; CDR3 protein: CASSQGWDQETQYF
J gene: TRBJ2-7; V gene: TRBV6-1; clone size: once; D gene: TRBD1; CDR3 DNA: TGTGCCAGCAGTGAAGCCCCTGGGGGGACAGGGGGCCTCTACGAGCAGTACTTC; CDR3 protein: CASSEAPGGTGGLYEQYF
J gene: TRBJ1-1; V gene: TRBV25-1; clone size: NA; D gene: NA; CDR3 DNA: TGTGCCAGCAGTGATGGGGGGGGACCTGAAGCTTTCTTT; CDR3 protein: CASSDGGGPEAFF
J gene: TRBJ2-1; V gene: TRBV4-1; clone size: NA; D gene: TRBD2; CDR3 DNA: TGCGCCAGCAGCCAAGGTGCGGGGAGGGATGAGCAGTTCTTC; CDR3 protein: CASSQGAGRDEQFF
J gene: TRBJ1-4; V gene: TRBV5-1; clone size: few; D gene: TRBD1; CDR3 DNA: TGCGCCAGCAGCTCCTCTATCGGACAGGGAAAACTGTTTTTT; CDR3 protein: CASSSSIGQGKLFF
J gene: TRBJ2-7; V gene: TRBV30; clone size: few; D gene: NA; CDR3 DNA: TGTGCCTGGAGTAATGGACAGAGCTACGAGCAGTACTTC; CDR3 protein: CAWSNGQSYEQYF
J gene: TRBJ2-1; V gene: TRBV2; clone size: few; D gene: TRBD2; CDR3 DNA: TGTGCCAGCAGTGACGTGACTAGCGGGAGCTATGAGCAGTTCTTC; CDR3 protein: CASSDVTSGSYEQFF
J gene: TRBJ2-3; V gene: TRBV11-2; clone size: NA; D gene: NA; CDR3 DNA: TGTGCCAGCAGCTTTCGCACAGATACGCAGTATTTT; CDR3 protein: CASSFRTDTQYF
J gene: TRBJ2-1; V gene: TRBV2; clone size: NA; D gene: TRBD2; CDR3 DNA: TGTGCCAGCAGCGCCCAACTAGCGGGAGGATTGAATGAGCAGTTCTTC; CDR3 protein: CASSAQLAGGLNEQFF
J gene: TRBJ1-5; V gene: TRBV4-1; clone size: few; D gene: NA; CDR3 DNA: TGCGCCAGCAGCCAAGAAGGGTCAGGATATCAGCCCCAGCATTTT; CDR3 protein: CASSQEGSGYQPQHF
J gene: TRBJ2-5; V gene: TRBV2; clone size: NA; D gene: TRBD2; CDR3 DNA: TGTGCCAGTCAAGGACTAGACGAGACCCAGTACTTC; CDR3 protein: CASQGLDETQYF
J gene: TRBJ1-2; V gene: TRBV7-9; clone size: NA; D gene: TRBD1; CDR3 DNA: TGTGCCAGCAGCTACATGGGACAGGGGCGGTTTCCTAACTATGGCTACACCTTC; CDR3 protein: CASSYMGQGRFPNYGYTF
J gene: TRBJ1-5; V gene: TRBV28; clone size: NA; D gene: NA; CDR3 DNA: TGTGCCAGCAGTTTATCGGGGGGGAACCAGCCCCAGCATTTT; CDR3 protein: CASSLSGGNQPQHF
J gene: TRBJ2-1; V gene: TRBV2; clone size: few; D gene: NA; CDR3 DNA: TGTGCCAGCATGGACACCAACTACAATGAGCAGTTCTTC; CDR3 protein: CASMDTNYNEQFF
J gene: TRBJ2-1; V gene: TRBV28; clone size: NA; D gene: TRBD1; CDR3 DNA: TGTGCCAGCAGTCAAGGACAGGGTTCCTACAATGAGCAGTTCTTC; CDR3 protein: CASSQGQGSYNEQFF
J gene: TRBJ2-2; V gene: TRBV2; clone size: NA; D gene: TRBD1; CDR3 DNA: TGTGCCAGCAGTGAGTCCGGGACAGCGAACACCGGGGAGCTGTTTTTT; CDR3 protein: CASSESGTANTGELFF
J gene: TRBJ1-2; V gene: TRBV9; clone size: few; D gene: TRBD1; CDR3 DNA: TGTGCCAGCAGCGCCGGACAGGGGGCGCAAGGCTACACCTTC; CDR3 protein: CASSAGQGAQGYTF
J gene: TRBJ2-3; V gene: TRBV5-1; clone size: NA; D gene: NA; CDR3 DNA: TGCGCCAGCAGCTTGGCCCCGAGAGTAAGCACAGATACGCAGTATTTT; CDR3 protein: CASSLAPRVSTDTQYF
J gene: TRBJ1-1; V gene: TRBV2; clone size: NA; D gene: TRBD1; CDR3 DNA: TGTGCCAGCAGTAAGCGGACAGGGGGGCCGAACACTGAAGCTTTCTTT; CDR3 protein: CASSKRTGGPNTEAFF
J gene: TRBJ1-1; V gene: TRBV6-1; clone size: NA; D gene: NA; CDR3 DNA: TGTGCCAGCAGTGAGGGGACGTCCACTGAAGCTTTCTTT; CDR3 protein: CASSEGTSTEAFF
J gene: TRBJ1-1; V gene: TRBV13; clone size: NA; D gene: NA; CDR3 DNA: TGTGCCAGCAGTCTTAATGAAGCTTTCTTT; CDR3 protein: CASSLNEAFF
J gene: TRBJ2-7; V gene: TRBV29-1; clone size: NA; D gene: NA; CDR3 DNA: TGCAGCGTTGAAGGTGACAGGAGATACGAGCAGTACTTC; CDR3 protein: CSVEGDRRYEQYF
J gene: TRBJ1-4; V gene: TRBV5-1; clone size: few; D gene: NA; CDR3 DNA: TGCGCCAGCAGCGGGGATGATGAAAAACTGTTTTTT; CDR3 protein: CASSGDDEKLFF
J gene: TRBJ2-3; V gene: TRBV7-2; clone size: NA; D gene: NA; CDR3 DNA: TGTGCCAGCAGCCCCGGGACTTTTAGTTACACAGATACGCAGTATTTT; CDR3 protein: CASSPGTFSYTDTQYF